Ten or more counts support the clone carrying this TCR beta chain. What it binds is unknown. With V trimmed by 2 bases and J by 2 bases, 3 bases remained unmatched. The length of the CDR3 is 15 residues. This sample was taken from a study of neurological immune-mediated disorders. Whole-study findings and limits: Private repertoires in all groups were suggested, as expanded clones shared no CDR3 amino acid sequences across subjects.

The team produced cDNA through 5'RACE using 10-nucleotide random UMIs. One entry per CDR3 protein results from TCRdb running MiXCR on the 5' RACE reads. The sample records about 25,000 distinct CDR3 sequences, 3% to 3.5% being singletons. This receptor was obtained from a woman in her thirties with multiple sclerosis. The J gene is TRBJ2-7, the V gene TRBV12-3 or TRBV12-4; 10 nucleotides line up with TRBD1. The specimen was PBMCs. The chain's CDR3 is CASSLWDRGTYEQYF. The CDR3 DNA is TGTGCCAGCAGTTTATGGGACAGGGGAACCTACGAGCAGTACTTC.